Many counts were recorded for the clone carrying this T cell receptor beta chain. Its specificity is unknown. Amplification of TCR beta CDR3 regions used RNA as the template. An initial round of RT-PCR targeting the TCR CDR3 relied on the HTBI primer set. Using its own MiXCR run on the multiplex PCR reads, TCRdb lists one record per CDR3 protein. The sample contains around 500,000 distinct CDR3 sequences, 13% to 15% of which appear only once. The authors took PBMCs from over 8.5 ml fresh peripheral blood. These data belong to a study of T cells in Graves' hyperthyroidism and ophthalmopathy. V shed 4 bases and J shed 5 bases, with 11 bases lying between them. In germline, CDR1 is MGHDK, CDR2 SYGVNS. There are 13 residues in the CDR3. Study-level findings and limits: Median prediction lead before ophthalmopathy onset was about 6.3 months with the model.

Source material: blood. This sequence joins TRBV25-1 and TRBJ2-5; no firm D call. This TCR was recovered from a woman aged 18-29 years with Graves' hyperthyroidism. The CDR3 here is CASSALGQETQYF. The CDR3 DNA reads TGTGCCAGCAGTGCCTTGGGTCAGGAGACCCAGTACTTC. Using reference TRBV25-1 and TRBJ2-5 for the parts outside the CDR3, the full variable domain is EADIYQTPRYLVIGTGKKITLECSQTMGHDKMYWYQQDPGMELHLIHYSYGVNSTEKGDLSSESTVSRIRTEHFPLTLESARPSHTSQYLCASSALGQETQYFGPGTRLLVL.